These 25 T cell receptor beta chains share one sample of origin, sequenced in a study of cytomegalovirus exposure and HLA in healthy donors. Researchers ran the PCR with 60 Vbeta and 13 Jbeta primers. The repertoire was sequenced with immunoSEQ multiplex PCR; TCRdb's copy has only in-frame clones and lacks some. The table includes around 61,000 clones, 80% to 90% detected once. The specimen sequenced was PBMCs. The receptor set was obtained from a man aged 25 to 45 in good health and CMV-seropositive.

The genes are TRBV19 and TRBJ1-5; possible D gene TRBD1, 5 bases. Germline V gives CDR1 LNHDA, CDR2 SQIVND (reference sequence). The CDR3 covers 15 residues. Trimming shortened V by 5 bases and J by 7 bases, and 18 bases separated the two germline ends. This CDR3 is CASSFPSGEWQPQHF. The CDR3 nucleotides are TGTGCCAGTAGTTTCCCGTCGGGGGAATGGCAGCCCCAGCATTTT.

The rearrangement links TRBV25-1 to TRBJ1-2; D gene ambiguous. The V end lost 3 bases, the J end lost 2 bases, and 7 bases lay between the germline ends. CDR3 length equals 13 residues. Germline V gene data show CDR1 as MGHDK and CDR2 as SYGVNS. CDR3 bases: TGTGCCAGCAGTGACGACACAAACTATGGCTACACCTTC. Translating it yields CASSDDTNYGYTF.

V is TRBV10-3 and J is TRBJ2-5; 7 nucleotides line up with TRBD2. Unmatched junction bases numbered 9, after V lost 5 bases and J lost 3 bases. The CDR3 contains 15 residues. Germline lookup yields CDR1 ENHRY and CDR2 SYGVKD. CDR3 protein: CAISSSGKMKETQYF. The CDR3 DNA follows: TGTGCCATCAGTTCTAGCGGTAAAATGAAAGAGACCCAGTACTTC.

This clone appeared a single time. The chain joins TRBV4-2 to TRBJ2-7; 9 positions agree with TRBD2. The ends lost 0 bases at V and 0 bases at J; junction bases unmatched: 0. The CDR3 sequence is 15 residues long. CDR1 is LGHNA and CDR2 is YNFKEQ in the germline V gene. The CDR3 loop is CASSQDSGSSYEQYF. The CDR3 DNA follows: TGTGCCAGCAGCCAAGATAGCGGGAGCTCCTACGAGCAGTACTTC.

The chain couples TRBV19 to TRBJ1-2; 8 nucleotides match TRBD1. J lost 3 bases, V lost 7 bases, and 7 bases had no gene match. The CDR3 totals 14 residues. Germline V gene sequence: CDR1 LNHDA, CDR2 SQIVND (reference sequence). The CDR3 nucleotides are TGTGCCAGTATCCAGGGGGCGCGGGACTATGGCTACACCTTC. It translates to CASIQGARDYGYTF.

V is TRBV9 and J is TRBJ2-3, with 11 bases lining up with TRBD2. The V gene end was trimmed by 3 bases and the J gene end by 5 bases; junction bases not matched to a gene: 5. This CDR3 region has 15 residues. Germline V gene lookup returns CDR1 SGDLS and CDR2 YYNGEE. The CDR3 here is CASSGGTSGGDTQYF. The CDR3 nucleotides are TGTGCCAGCAGCGGAGGGACTAGCGGAGGAGATACGCAGTATTTT.

The V call is TRBV6-6, the J call TRBJ2-2; 12 bases line up with TRBD2. J lost 5 bases, V lost 5 bases, and 6 bases had no gene match. There are 16 residues in the CDR3. Germline V CDR1 and CDR2: MNHNY, SVGAGI (reference sequence). The CDR3 DNA reads TGTGCCAGCAGTCTCGGACTAGCGGGACCAACCGGGGAGCTGTTTTTT. This sequence encodes CASSLGLAGPTGELFF.

The chain uses TRBV11-1 and TRBJ2-1, with D tentatively TRBD2 (5 bases). There are 14 residues in the CDR3. The germline CDR1 and CDR2 sequences are SGHAT and FQDESV (reference sequence). V was trimmed by 6 bases and J by 8 bases, leaving 17 bases between them. The DNA of the CDR3 is TGTGCCAGCAGAATGCTAGCTCGAGGCGATGAGCAGTTCTTC. Protein product: CASRMLARGDEQFF.

V is TRBV18 and J is TRBJ2-1; 8 positions agree with TRBD2. The CDR3 has 17 residues. V lost 3 bases, J lost 7 bases, and 14 bases stayed unmatched. The germline CDR1 and CDR2 sequences are KGHSH and LQKENI. The CDR3 DNA reads TGTGCCAGCTCACCCTTTAGCGGGATGAAGATCGGGAATGAGCAGTTCTTC. Amino acid sequence: CASSPFSGMKIGNEQFF.

The genes are TRBV29-1 and TRBJ1-2; D gene uncertain. Trimming shortened V by 3 bases and J by 5 bases, and 10 bases separated the two germline ends. In germline, CDR1 is SQVTM, CDR2 ANQGSEA. The CDR3 covers 12 residues. CDR3: CSVDDGGYGYTF. The CDR3 bases are TGCAGCGTTGACGACGGAGGATATGGCTACACCTTC.

The J gene is TRBJ2-2, the V gene TRBV4-2, with 10 positions matching TRBD2. The CDR3 runs 16 residues. The trim removed 0 bases at V and 5 bases at J, leaving 3 bases unmatched. Germline V gene sequence: CDR1 LGHNA, CDR2 YNFKEQ. The CDR3 DNA is TGTGCCAGCAGCCAAGATTTGGGACTAGCGACCGGGGAGCTGTTTTTT. The encoded protein is CASSQDLGLATGELFF.

This rearrangement joins TRBV7-2 to TRBJ2-7; a possible D gene is TRBD2 (6 bases). CDR3 length: 13 residues. V dropped 5 bases and J dropped 6 bases, with 14 bases sitting between them. Germline V gene lookup returns CDR1 SGHTA and CDR2 FQGNSA. The CDR3 spells CASSRVGGFEQYF. In DNA, the CDR3 is TGTGCCAGCAGCCGGGTGGGGGGTTTCGAGCAGTACTTC.

The chain employs TRBV7-9 and TRBJ1-1; 12 nucleotides line up with TRBD1. Germline values: CDR1 SEHNR, CDR2 FQNEAQ (reference sequence). The junction had 5 bases not matched to a gene; V was cut back by 3 bases and J by 3 bases. The CDR3 has 16 residues. The CDR3 nucleotides are TGTGCCAGCAGCTTGGGACAGGGGGCGGAGGACACTGAAGCTTTCTTT. Protein: CASSLGQGAEDTEAFF.

The chain recombines TRBV30 with TRBJ2-1, with D possibly TRBD2 on 6 matching bases. This CDR3 has 14 residues. Trimming stripped 4 bases from V and 3 bases from J, with 13 bases between. Germline V CDR1 and CDR2: GTSNPN, SVGIG (reference sequence). The CDR3 nucleotides are TGTGCCTGGAACGGCGGGACCAGCTACAATGAGCAGTTCTTC. This sequence encodes CAWNGGTSYNEQFF. Based on the CDR3 plus reference TRBV30 and TRBJ2-1, the full variable domain is SQTIHQWPATLVQPVGSPLSLECTVEGTSNPNLYWYRQAAGRGLQLLFYSVGIGQISSEVPQNLSASRPQDRQFILSSKKLLLSDSGFYLCAWNGGTSYNEQFFGPGTRLTVL.

The gene calls are TRBV7-8 and TRBJ2-4; the D gene is possibly TRBD1 (5 bases). The CDR3 sequence is 14 residues long. The V and J ends lost 5 bases and 4 bases respectively, with 12 bases between them. From germline, CDR1 is SGHVS and CDR2 FQNEAQ. CDR3 DNA: TGTGCCAGCAGCCCCCGGACACAGAAAAACATTCAGTACTTC. Its translation: CASSPRTQKNIQYF. Variable domain in full (rest from reference TRBV7-8 and TRBJ2-4): GAGVSQSPRYKVAKRGQDVALRCDPISGHVSLFWYQQALGQGPEFLTYFQNEAQLDKSGLPSDRFFAERPEGSVSTLKIQRTQQEDSAVYLCASSPRTQKNIQYFGAGTRLSVL.

The V and J genes are TRBV6-1 and TRBJ2-1; D is undetermined. Trimming removed 6 bases at V and 1 base at J, with 13 bases between. Germline V lookup: CDR1 MNHNS, CDR2 SASEGT. The CDR3 sequence is 15 residues long. CDR3 in amino acids: CASRSLLRSYNEQFF. CDR3 in DNA: TGTGCCAGCAGGAGTTTACTTCGGTCCTACAATGAGCAGTTCTTC.

The chain uses TRBV6-1 and TRBJ2-5; 8 bases fit TRBD1. In germline, CDR1 is MNHNS, CDR2 SASEGT. V shed 6 bases and J 6 bases; nucleotides not matched to a gene: 12. The CDR3 is 15 amino acids. DNA for the CDR3: TGTGCCAGCAGAACTGCCGGGACAGGCCTTAAGACCCAGTACTTC. As protein: CASRTAGTGLKTQYF.

This clone has just one count. The genes are TRBV7-2 and TRBJ2-1; 11 bases fit TRBD2. V was clipped by 5 bases and J by 16 bases; unmatched bases: 10. The CDR3 runs to 13 residues. The germline gives CDR1 SGHTA, CDR2 FQGNSA. CDR3 in amino acids: CASSAKTSGILFF. CDR3 sequence (DNA): TGTGCCAGCAGCGCCAAGACTAGCGGGATTCTATTCTTC.

This sequence joins TRBV5-1 and TRBJ2-3, with a tentative D call TRBD1 (5 bases). In germline, CDR1 is SGHRS, CDR2 YFSETQ. Trimming left V 2 bases short and J 2 bases short, with 9 bases between. The CDR3 has 14 amino acids. CDR3 region: CASSLRRATDTQYF. The CDR3 DNA reads TGCGCCAGCAGCTTACGCAGGGCCACAGATACGCAGTATTTT.

The chain has TRBV7-3 and TRBJ2-7, with a tentative D call TRBD2 (6 bases). This CDR3 region has 13 residues. Germline CDR1 is SGHTA and CDR2 is FQGTGA. Between the trimmed V and J ends, which lost 8 bases and 5 bases, there was a span of 16 bases. The CDR3: CASPHGSSHEQYF. Here the CDR3 DNA reads TGTGCCAGCCCCCACGGGAGTAGCCACGAGCAGTACTTC.

CDR3 in amino acids: CASSGPAGNEKLFF. The DNA of the CDR3 is TGTGCCAGCAGTGGGCCCGCGGGTAATGAAAAACTGTTTTTT. The chain joins TRBV2 to TRBJ1-4; D gene unclear. The length of the CDR3 is 14 residues. V was shortened by 4 bases and J by 4 bases, with 10 bases between the two germline ends. CDR1 is SNHLY and CDR2 is FYNNEI in the germline V gene. Drawing the rest from reference TRBV2 and TRBJ1-4, the complete variable domain is EPEVTQTPSHQVTQMGQEVILRCVPISNHLYFYWYRQILGQKVEFLVSFYNNEISEKSEIFDDQFSVERPDGSNFTLKIRSTKLEDSAMYFCASSGPAGNEKLFFGSGTQLSVL.

The rearrangement uses TRBV6-5 and TRBJ2-1; 14 bases are a match to TRBD2. The CDR3 totals 14 residues. Losses at the gene ends were 8 bases for V and 9 bases for J; bases not matched to a gene: 6. Germline CDR1 is MNHEY and CDR2 is SVGAGI. CDR3 residues: CASLGTSGGSEQFF. The CDR3 nucleotides read TGTGCCAGCCTCGGGACTAGCGGGGGAAGTGAGCAGTTCTTC.

V and J are TRBV10-2 and TRBJ2-7, with a possible D match to TRBD1 (6 bases). The CDR3 is made up of 11 amino acids. The V gene lost 4 bases and the J gene lost 7 bases, with 8 bases spanning the gap. From germline, CDR1 is WSHSY and CDR2 SAAADI. The CDR3 DNA reads TGCGCCAGCAGTGCGAGGGGGGAGCAGTACTTC. Its translation: CASSARGEQYF.

The chain joins TRBV6-5 to TRBJ2-7; 9 bases line up with TRBD2. V shed 5 bases and J 0 bases; nucleotides not matched to a gene: 5. The CDR3 loop spans 15 amino acids. Germline CDR1 and CDR2: MNHEY and SVGAGI. CDR3 in amino acids: CASSGGSGGSYEQYF. As DNA, the CDR3 is TGTGCCAGCAGTGGGGGTAGCGGGGGCTCCTACGAGCAGTACTTC.

J is TRBJ2-6 and V is TRBV21-1; the table assigns TRBD2, which was not confirmed against the DNA. TRBV21-1 is assigned pseudogene status. This CDR3 region has 18 residues. The CDR3 loop is CASSKGGLHPSGANVLTF. DNA of the CDR3: TGTGCCAGCAGCAAAGGAGGGCTCCATCCCTCTGGGGCCAACGTCCTGACTTTC.